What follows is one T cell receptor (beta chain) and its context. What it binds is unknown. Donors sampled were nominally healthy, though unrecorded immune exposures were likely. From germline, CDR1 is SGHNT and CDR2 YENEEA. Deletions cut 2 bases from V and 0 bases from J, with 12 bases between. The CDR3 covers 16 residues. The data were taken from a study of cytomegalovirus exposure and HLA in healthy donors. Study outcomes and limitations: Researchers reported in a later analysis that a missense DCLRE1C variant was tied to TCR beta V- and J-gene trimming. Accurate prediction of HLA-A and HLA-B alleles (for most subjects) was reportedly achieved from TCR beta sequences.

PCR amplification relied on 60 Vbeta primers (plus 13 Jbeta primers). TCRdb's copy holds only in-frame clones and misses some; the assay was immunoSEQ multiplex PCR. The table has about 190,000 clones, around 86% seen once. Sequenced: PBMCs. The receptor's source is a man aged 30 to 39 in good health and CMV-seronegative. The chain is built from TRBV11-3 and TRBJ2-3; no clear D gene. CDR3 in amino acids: CASSLFYGASTDTQYF. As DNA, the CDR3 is TGTGCCAGCAGCTTATTTTACGGTGCTAGCACAGATACGCAGTATTTT.